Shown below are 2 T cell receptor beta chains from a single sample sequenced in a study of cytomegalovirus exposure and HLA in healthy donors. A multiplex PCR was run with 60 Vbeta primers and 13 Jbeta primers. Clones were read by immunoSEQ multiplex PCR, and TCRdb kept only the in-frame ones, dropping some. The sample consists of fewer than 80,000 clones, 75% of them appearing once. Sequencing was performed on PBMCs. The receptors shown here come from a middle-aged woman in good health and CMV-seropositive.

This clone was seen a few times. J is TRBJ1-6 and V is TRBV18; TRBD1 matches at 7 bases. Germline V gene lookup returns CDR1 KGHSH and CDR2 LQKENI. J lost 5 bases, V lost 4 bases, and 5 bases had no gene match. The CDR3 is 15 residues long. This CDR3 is CASSRGTANNSPLHF. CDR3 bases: TGTGCCAGCTCACGCGGGACAGCGAATAATTCACCCCTCCACTTT. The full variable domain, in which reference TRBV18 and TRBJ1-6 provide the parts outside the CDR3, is NAGVMQNPRHLVRRRGQEARLRCSPMKGHSHVYWYRQLPEEGLKFMVYLQKENIIDESGMPKERFSAEFPKEGPSILRIQQVVRGDSAAYFCASSRGTANNSPLHFGNGTRLTVT.

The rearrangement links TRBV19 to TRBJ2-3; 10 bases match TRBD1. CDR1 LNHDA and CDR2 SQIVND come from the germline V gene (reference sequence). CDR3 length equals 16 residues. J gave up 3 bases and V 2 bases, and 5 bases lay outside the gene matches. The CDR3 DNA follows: TGTGCCAGTAGTATAAGGGGACAGGGGAGTACAGATACGCAGTATTTT. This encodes CASSIRGQGSTDTQYF.